This T cell receptor (beta chain) was sequenced in a study of cytomegalovirus exposure and HLA in healthy donors. Study results and caveats: Cytomegalovirus status, reportedly, was diagnosed with high specificity and sensitivity by the classifier. Altogether, 160 or so TCR beta chains were recorded as cytomegalovirus-associated. Sequencing depth roughly uniform across donors was assumed in presence/absence analyses.

60 Vbeta and 13 Jbeta primers were used in PCR. Produced via immunoSEQ multiplex PCR; TCRdb's table is partial and in-frame only. The sample holds about 150,000 clones, less than 65% seen once. This clone was counted once. As yet, its antigen is unknown. The origin of this receptor is a woman aged 25 to 39 in good health and CMV-seropositive. Source material: PBMCs.

CDR3 in amino acids: CASSLMTLSGYSGNTIYF. The DNA for the CDR3 is TGTGCCAGCAGCTTAATGACACTTTCAGGTTACTCTGGAAACACCATATATTTT. V is TRBV7-9 and J is TRBJ1-3; no reliable D call. CDR1 and CDR2 from the germline V gene are SEHNR and FQNEAQ (reference sequence). Trimming removed 2 bases at V and 0 bases at J, with 17 bases between. The CDR3 loop spans 18 amino acids. Complete variable domain (other parts from reference TRBV7-9 and TRBJ1-3): DTGVSQNPRHKITKRGQNVTFRCDPISEHNRLYWYRQTLGQGPEFLTYFQNEAQLEKSRLLSDRFSAERPKGSFSTLEIQRTEQGDSAMYLCASSLMTLSGYSGNTIYFGEGSWLTVV.